This record concerns one T cell receptor beta chain sequence. Profiling relied on immunoSEQ multiplex PCR, and the TCRdb table lists in-frame clones only, not all of them. The sample yields roughly 23,000 clones, about two thirds seen once. V was shortened by 5 bases and J by 5 bases, with 12 bases between the two germline ends. The CDR3 contains 13 residues. Per germline, CDR1 SEHNR and CDR2 FQNEAQ (reference sequence). The data are from a study of sequential checkpoint blockade in melanoma. The treatment here: randomized to nivolumab then ipilimumab (arm A) or the reverse (arm B). The receptor's source is a human donor with melanoma. J is TRBJ2-5 and V is TRBV7-9; no clear D gene. Source: CD8+ T cells sorted from blood (inferred from file names), taken from a patient given nivolumab and ipilimumab in sequence. The CDR3: CASSHSARETQYF. The CDR3 coding sequence is TGTGCCAGCAGCCATTCTGCTAGGGAGACCCAGTACTTC. Full variable domain (missing parts from reference TRBV7-9 and TRBJ2-5): DTGVSQNPRHKITKRGQNVTFRCDPISEHNRLYWYRQTLGQGPEFLTYFQNEAQLEKSRLLSDRFSAERPKGSFSTLEIQRTEQGDSAMYLCASSHSARETQYFGPGTRLLVL.